This entry lists 18 T cell receptor beta chains sequenced from one sample in a study of T cell changes during pregnancy in multiple sclerosis. Data came from immunoSEQ multiplex PCR; TCRdb stores just in-frame clones and leaves some out. The sample consists of tens of thousands of clones, 90% of them appearing once. Sequences were derived from CD8+ T cells from peripheral blood mononuclear cells, sampled before pregnancy. These receptors came from a female donor with multiple sclerosis, enrolled in a pregnancy study.

This chain links TRBV11-2 with TRBJ2-7; D is perhaps TRBD1 (6 bases). Germline assignment: CDR1 SGHAT and CDR2 FQNNGV. CDR3 length: 13 residues. Deletions cut 6 bases from V and 3 bases from J, with 12 bases between. The CDR3 loop is CASSKGHIYEQYF. CDR3 coding DNA: TGTGCCAGCAGTAAGGGACACATCTACGAGCAGTACTTC.

The V and J genes are TRBV9 and TRBJ2-1; TRBD1 might be the D (5 bases). Germline CDR1 and CDR2: SGDLS and YYNGEE. The CDR3 length is 15 residues. Trimming left V 0 bases short and J 6 bases short, with 13 bases between. CDR3 amino acids: CASSVERGRGNEQFF. CDR3 coding DNA: TGTGCCAGCAGCGTAGAAAGGGGCCGTGGCAATGAGCAGTTCTTC.

This chain connects TRBV20-1 to TRBJ2-1; D call uncertain. This CDR3 is 11 amino acids long. Germline CDR1 DFQATT, CDR2 SNEGSKA (reference sequence). V lost 5 bases and J lost 2, with 4 bases in between. The CDR3 region has the DNA TGCAGTGCTCCTACCTACAATGAGCAGTTCTTC. It yields the protein CSAPTYNEQFF.

This rearrangement joins TRBV4-3 to TRBJ2-7; 13 bases are shared with TRBD2. The CDR3 is made up of 15 amino acids. The ends lost 0 bases at V and 5 bases at J; junction bases unmatched: 1. Germline V lookup: CDR1 LGHNA, CDR2 YSLEER. CDR3 nucleotide sequence: TGCGCCAGCAGCCAAGATGGGACTAGCGGGGACGAGCAGTACTTC. Protein sequence: CASSQDGTSGDEQYF.

This clone is a singleton in its sample. The chain has TRBV28 and TRBJ2-1, with D maybe TRBD1 (5 bases). The CDR3 covers 11 residues. The V end lost 6 bases, the J end lost 8 bases, and 8 bases lay between the germline ends. Germline loops: CDR1 MDHEN, CDR2 SYDVKM. CDR3 residues: CASSQGDEQFF. The DNA for the CDR3 is TGTGCCAGCAGCCAGGGTGATGAGCAGTTCTTC.

The chain has TRBV7-8 and TRBJ1-2, with TRBD1 as a possible D gene (6 bases). V was trimmed by 6 bases and J by 6 bases, leaving 17 bases between them. The CDR3 runs to 14 residues. Germline CDR1 reads SGHVS; CDR2 reads FQNEAQ. Written as DNA, the CDR3 is TGTGCCAGCAGGGGACAAGACCGCCGGGATGGCTACACCTTC. This gives the protein CASRGQDRRDGYTF.

The chain recombines TRBV19 with TRBJ1-2; 8 bases agree with TRBD1. Trimming removed 3 bases from V and 4 bases from J; junction bases left unmatched: 16. The germline V gene has CDR1 LNHDA and CDR2 SQIVND (reference sequence). The CDR3 extends over 18 amino acids. The CDR3 loop is CASSMGGQAPNCSYGYTF. As DNA, the CDR3 is TGTGCCAGTAGTATGGGGGGACAGGCGCCCAACTGCTCCTATGGCTACACCTTC.

The rearrangement uses TRBV9 and TRBJ2-1; 7 nucleotides align to TRBD1. The CDR3 extends over 15 amino acids. Germline CDR1 and CDR2: SGDLS and YYNGEE. V lost 0 bases and J lost 7; bases outside the gene matches: 7. The CDR3 loop reads CASSVEPGQLNEQFF. For the CDR3, the DNA is TGTGCCAGCAGCGTAGAGCCGGGACAGCTAAATGAGCAGTTCTTC.

The chain uses TRBV2 and TRBJ2-2; 9 nucleotides align to TRBD2. The CDR3 sequence is 14 residues long. The ends lost 5 bases at V and 5 bases at J; junction bases unmatched: 3. Germline values: CDR1 SNHLY, CDR2 FYNNEI. CDR3 nucleotide sequence: TGTGCCAGCAGTTCGAGCGGGGGGACCGGGGAGCTGTTTTTT. Protein: CASSSSGGTGELFF.

On this clone itself: Sequence at one end of the junction differs from germline and may be a read error. The chain links TRBV27 to TRBJ2-7; TRBD2 might be the D (6 bases). The CDR3 runs 13 residues. Germline V gene lookup returns CDR1 MNHEY and CDR2 SMNVEV (reference sequence). CDR3 in amino acids: CASSGTSPGSKHF. The CDR3 DNA is TGTGCCAGCAGTGGAACATCTCCCGGGAGTAAGCACTTC.

The V and J genes are TRBV5-6 and TRBJ1-1; D is possibly TRBD1 (6 bases). V lost 7 bases, J lost 6 bases, and 13 bases lay in between. This CDR3 region has 12 residues. The germline CDR1 and CDR2 sequences are SGHDT and YYEEEE. CDR3 DNA: TGTGCCAGCTCTGGGGGCCCGGCTGAAGCTTTCTTT. It codes for CASSGGPAEAFF.

The chain is built from TRBV4-3 and TRBJ2-7, with a tentative D call TRBD2 (5 bases). CDR3 length: 17 amino acids. Germline lookup yields CDR1 LGHNA and CDR2 YSLEER. V gave up 0 bases and J gave up 4 bases, with 19 bases separating them. CDR3 DNA sequence: TGCGCCAGCAGCCAAGAATTCGGAGGTTGGTCGGCTTACGAGCAGTACTTC. Protein: CASSQEFGGWSAYEQYF.

The genes are TRBV7-9 and TRBJ2-3; 7 bases are a match to TRBD1. The germline V gene has CDR1 SEHNR and CDR2 FQNEAQ (reference sequence). The V gene end was trimmed by 8 bases and the J gene end by 2 bases; junction bases not matched to a gene: 10. This CDR3 comprises 15 residues. The CDR3 bases are TGTGCCAGCGTGGATCGGGACAGCAACACAGATACGCAGTATTTT. Translated, it gives CASVDRDSNTDTQYF.

The chain uses TRBV11-2 and TRBJ2-7; tentative D call: TRBD1 (5 bases). Trimming shortened V by 2 bases and J by 4 bases, and 9 bases separated the two germline ends. The CDR3 length is 13 residues. Per the germline V gene, CDR1 is SGHAT and CDR2 is FQNNGV. CDR3 sequence reads: CASSLNPGYEQYF. CDR3 coding DNA: TGTGCCAGCAGCTTAAACCCAGGGTACGAGCAGTACTTC.

CDR3 nucleotide sequence: TGTGCCAGCAGCTTGAGACCGTCGGGCGGGGGGGCCCGGAGGAATGAGCAGTTCTTC. Translated: CASSLRPSGGGARRNEQFF. The chain is built from TRBV5-6 and TRBJ2-1; TRBD2 agrees at 9 bases. After removal of 1 base from V and 7 bases from J, the junction contained 18 bases not matched to a gene. Germline V CDR1 and CDR2: SGHDT, YYEEEE. CDR3 length: 19 amino acids.

The rearrangement uses TRBV27 and TRBJ1-2, with 8 bases fitting TRBD1. V dropped 6 bases and J dropped 6; count of bases not matched to a gene: 6. The CDR3 extends over 13 amino acids. Germline V gives CDR1 MNHEY, CDR2 SMNVEV (reference sequence). The CDR3: CASRLTGDHGYTF. The CDR3 coding sequence is TGTGCCAGCAGGTTGACAGGGGACCATGGCTACACCTTC.

V and J are TRBV19 and TRBJ1-5; TRBD1 matches at 8 bases. Germline CDR1 and CDR2: LNHDA and SQIVND (reference sequence). V trimming: 5 bases; J trimming: 3 bases; junction bases outside the gene matches: 6. The CDR3 has 15 residues. The CDR3 coding sequence is TGTGCCAGTAGTCTAGGACAGGGATACAATCAGCCCCAGCATTTT. Its translation is CASSLGQGYNQPQHF.

J is TRBJ1-1 and V is TRBV15; no reliable D call. Trimming removed 1 base from V and 8 bases from J, with 8 bases in between. The CDR3 sequence is 12 residues long. Germline CDR1 LNHNV, CDR2 YYDKDF (reference sequence). CDR3 in amino acids: CATSRVAREAFF. In nucleotides, the CDR3 is TGTGCCACCAGCAGAGTGGCCAGGGAAGCTTTCTTT.